A single sample gave rise to the 19 T cell receptor beta chains below, sequenced in a study of T cells in Graves' hyperthyroidism and ophthalmopathy. The investigators amplified TCR beta CDR3 regions from RNA transcripts. The HTBI primer set served for first-round RT-PCR of the TCR CDR3. TCRdb redid the calling of the multiplex PCR reads with MiXCR, one entry per CDR3 protein. Counted here are roughly 360,000 distinct CDR3 sequences, roughly 12% occurring once; the ten biggest clones make up 20% to 25%. The material sequenced was blood. The origin of the receptors is a man in his thirties or forties with Graves' hyperthyroidism that later progressed to Graves' ophthalmopathy.

The genes are TRBV6-5 and TRBJ2-4, with no clear D. CDR3 size: 14 residues. V was trimmed by 2 bases and J by 8 bases, leaving 13 bases between them. The germline V gene has CDR1 MNHEY and CDR2 SVGAGI. In DNA, the CDR3 is TGTGCCAGCAGTTACAAGGGTGACGGCGACATTCAGTACTTC. Its protein product is CASSYKGDGDIQYF.

A few counts support this clonotype. V and J are TRBV11-3 and TRBJ1-3; TRBD1 might be the D (5 bases). Germline V gene data show CDR1 as SGHNT and CDR2 as YENEEA. The CDR3 is 14 amino acids. The ends were cut back, 5 bases at V and 0 bases at J, with 8 bases in the middle. The CDR3 loop is CASSNTGSGNTIYF. CDR3 bases: TGTGCCAGCAGCAACACAGGCTCTGGAAACACCATATATTTT.

This clonotype was detected many times. The chain joins TRBV5-1 to TRBJ2-7; 8 nucleotides line up with TRBD1. Germline V gives CDR1 SGHRS, CDR2 YFSETQ. This CDR3 region has 14 residues. V was clipped by 6 bases and J by 3 bases; unmatched bases: 8. In DNA, the CDR3 is TGCGCCAGCACCGAAGGACAGGGTAACTACGAGCAGTACTTC. This sequence encodes CASTEGQGNYEQYF.

The chain carries TRBV29-1 and TRBJ2-7, with TRBD2 identical over 8 bases. CDR1 is SQVTM and CDR2 is ANQGSEA in the germline V gene. The V gene end was trimmed by 0 bases and the J gene end by 2 bases; junction bases not matched to a gene: 9. CDR3 size: 16 residues. DNA of the CDR3: TGCAGCGTTGAAGACTACCCAGCGGGGGTCGCCTACGAGCAGTACTTC. Its protein is CSVEDYPAGVAYEQYF.

This clonotype was counted between two and nine times. The CDR3 DNA sequence: TGCAGTGCCCCTTTTGGTAGTACGCAGTATTTT. It encodes CSAPFGSTQYF. The chain has TRBV20-1 and TRBJ2-3; D remains ambiguous. The CDR3 runs 11 residues. Germline lookup yields CDR1 DFQATT and CDR2 SNEGSKA (reference sequence). Trimming took off 6 bases at V and 8 bases at J, with 12 bases between the two ends.

This clonotype was counted a few times. The gene calls are TRBV24-1 and TRBJ1-2, with 7 bases aligning to TRBD1. Germline CDR1 KGHDR, CDR2 SFDVKD. The ends lost 6 bases at V and 4 bases at J; junction bases unmatched: 4. The CDR3 has 13 residues. The CDR3 here is CATSPSGGYGYTF. The CDR3 DNA sequence: TGTGCCACCAGTCCCTCAGGGGGCTATGGCTACACCTTC.

The rearrangement uses TRBV5-5 and TRBJ1-6; the match to TRBD1 covers 8 bases. V gave up 3 bases and J gave up 12 bases; unmatched junction bases: 17. CDR3 length: 17 amino acids. Germline CDR1 reads SGHKS; CDR2 reads YYEKEE (reference sequence). The CDR3 reads CASSSTNYGTGRIPLHF. The DNA for the CDR3 is TGTGCCAGCAGCTCCACAAACTACGGGACAGGACGAATACCCCTCCACTTT.

Only a few counts were recorded for this clonotype. With a much larger clone just one base away, this may be a read error. The CDR3 does not end in the conserved phenylalanine or tryptophan, so this is likely a read error. J is TRBJ2-2 and V is TRBV11-3; 7 bases agree with TRBD1. The CDR3 loop spans 14 amino acids. J gave up 5 bases and V 2 bases, and 2 bases lay outside the gene matches. CDR1 SGHNT and CDR2 YENEEA come from the germline V gene. The CDR3 DNA follows: TGTGCCAGCAGCTTACAGGGGGTTACCGGGGAGCTGTTTCTT. Translated: CASSLQGVTGELFL.

This clonotype came up many times. The chain uses TRBV11-2 and TRBJ2-7, with 13 nucleotides matching TRBD2. The CDR3 has 15 amino acids. Germline V CDR1 and CDR2: SGHAT, FQNNGV. J gave up 6 bases and V 2 bases, and 4 bases lay outside the gene matches. In DNA, the CDR3 is TGTGCCAGCAGCTTAAGTGGGACTAGCGGGGTCGAGCAGTACTTC. Translated: CASSLSGTSGVEQYF.

This clonotype was detected a few times. The chain carries TRBV29-1 and TRBJ2-7; 7 bases map to TRBD1. V was clipped by 4 bases and J by 3 bases; unmatched bases: 3. Looked up from germline, CDR1 is SQVTM and CDR2 is ANQGSEA. The CDR3 has 12 amino acids. The CDR3 DNA sequence: TGCAGCGTTGGACAGGGCCTCTACGAGCAGTACTTC. This encodes CSVGQGLYEQYF.

This clonotype was counted at least ten times. This chain links TRBV11-3 with TRBJ2-1; no firm D call. V gave up 0 bases and J gave up 3 bases, with 6 bases separating them. Germline CDR1 SGHNT, CDR2 YENEEA. This CDR3 has 14 amino acids. The CDR3 protein is CASSLDLVYNEQFF. The CDR3 nucleotides are TGTGCCAGCAGCTTAGATCTGGTCTACAATGAGCAGTTCTTC. Complete variable domain (other parts from reference TRBV11-3 and TRBJ2-1): EAGVVQSPRYKIIEKKQPVAFWCNPISGHNTLYWYLQNLGQGPELLIRYENEEAVDDSQLPKDRFSAERLKGVDSTLKIQPAELGDSAVYLCASSLDLVYNEQFFGPGTRLTVL.

The rearrangement uses TRBV30 and TRBJ1-6, with 9 bases matching TRBD1. The CDR3 loop spans 13 amino acids. The junction had 10 bases not matched to a gene; V was cut back by 1 base and J by 18 bases. Per germline, CDR1 GTSNPN and CDR2 SVGIG (reference sequence). For the CDR3, the DNA is TGTGCCTGGAGTGGAGGGACAGGGAAAGTATCCCACTTT. This translates into CAWSGGTGKVSHF.

The genes are TRBV29-1 and TRBJ2-1, with D unclear. The CDR3 extends over 11 amino acids. The germline CDR1 and CDR2 sequences are SQVTM and ANQGSEA. Trimming left V 4 bases short and J 4 bases short, with 5 bases between. CDR3 loop: CSVVEYNEQFF. The CDR3, as DNA: TGCAGCGTTGTGGAGTACAATGAGCAGTTCTTC.

The chain carries TRBV6-2 or TRBV6-3 and TRBJ2-2, with D possibly matching TRBD1 (5 bases). This CDR3 is built from 16 residues. Per germline, CDR1 MNHEY and CDR2 SVGEGT. Trimming removed 4 bases from V and 1 base from J, with 13 bases in between. The CDR3, as DNA: TGTGCCAGCAGTTGGGGCCGGGTCAAGAACACCGGGGAGCTGTTTTTT. Protein: CASSWGRVKNTGELFF.

This clonotype was detected a few times. The chain recombines TRBV7-3 with TRBJ1-1; TRBD1 might be the D (6 bases). V was trimmed by 5 bases and J by 8 bases, leaving 15 bases between them. This CDR3 has 13 residues. In germline, CDR1 is SGHTA, CDR2 FQGTGA. The DNA for the CDR3 is TGTGCCAGCAGCCCCCCAGGAGGGGGAGAAGCTTTCTTT. This codes for CASSPPGGGEAFF.

On this clonotype: This may arise from a read error, as a much more abundant clone is one base away. The genes are TRBV3-1 and TRBJ1-1; D is undetermined. CDR3 length: 13 residues. Germline CDR1 LGHDT, CDR2 YNNKEL (reference sequence). The CDR3 region has the DNA TGTGCCAGCGGCCAAGATGTACGCACTGAAGCTTTCTTT. Its protein product is CASGQDVRTEAFF.

This clonotype was counted ten times or more. V gene TRBV5-1 combines with J gene TRBJ1-2, with a possible D match to TRBD1 (6 bases). Germline lookup yields CDR1 SGHRS and CDR2 YFSETQ. The CDR3 contains 14 residues. V was shortened by 4 bases and J by 4 bases, with 14 bases between the two germline ends. The CDR3 here is CASSPGTSGYGYTF. CDR3 bases: TGCGCCAGCAGCCCCGGGACATCGGGCTATGGCTACACCTTC.

The CDR3 here is CASSEAGGPDTQYF. The CDR3 DNA follows: TGCGCCAGCAGTGAAGCGGGGGGGCCGGATACGCAGTATTTT. This chain joins TRBV10-2 and TRBJ2-3, with TRBD2 matching over 10 bases. The CDR3 length is 14 residues. J gave up 6 bases and V 3 bases, and 3 bases lay outside the gene matches. The germline V gene has CDR1 WSHSY and CDR2 SAAADI.

This clonotype was seen more than once but under ten times. In nucleotides, the CDR3 is TGCGCCAGCAGCCATCTCCTTTATGAGACCCAGTACTTC. Protein sequence: CASSHLLYETQYF. V and J are TRBV4-1 and TRBJ2-5, with D uncertain. The CDR3 runs to 13 residues. Trimming pared 3 bases from V and 5 bases from J, leaving 10 bases between. Germline CDR1 is MGHRA and CDR2 is YSYEKL.